The TCR beta chain described here comes from a study of T cells in Graves' hyperthyroidism and ophthalmopathy. The V gene end was trimmed by 2 bases and the J gene end by 0 bases; junction bases not matched to a gene: 4. The length of the CDR3 is 15 residues. The germline V gene has CDR1 MNHNS and CDR2 SASEGT. TCR beta CDR3 sequences were amplified from RNA transcripts. A set of HTBI primers served as the primers for a first-round RT-PCR of the TCR CDR3. TCRdb reprocessed the multiplex PCR reads with MiXCR, giving one entry per CDR3 protein. The data contain 380,000 or so distinct CDR3 sequences, roughly 13% of them singletons. This clonotype was seen only a few times. The PBMCs studied were ones that came from 9 to 10 ml fresh peripheral blood.

The source material was blood. The V gene is TRBV6-1, the J gene TRBJ2-7, with TRBD2 matching 7 bases. The source is a man aged 25 to 45 with Graves' hyperthyroidism that later progressed to Graves' ophthalmopathy. CDR3 nucleotide sequence: TGTGCCAGCAGTGAAAAGCGGGGAAGCTCCTACGAGCAGTACTTC. It yields the protein CASSEKRGSSYEQYF.